The 31 T cell receptor beta chains given below trace back to one sample, sequenced in a study of blood T cells in healthy people across ages. The authors ran a second PCR of about 7 to 11 cycles using a sample-barcoded 5' primer and a J-beta primer mix. TCRdb recomputed calls from the 5' RACE reads with MiXCR, one row per CDR3 protein. In the table there are some 1.8 million distinct CDR3 sequences, about two fifths of which are singletons. The sequenced material came from blood. All receptors derive from a human donor in good health.

This clonotype was found once. The chain combines TRBV7-8 with TRBJ1-1; 10 bases are shared with TRBD1. Germline values: CDR1 SGHVS, CDR2 FQNEAQ. There are 15 residues in the CDR3. Germline trimming cut 4 bases from V and 8 bases from J; bases unmatched to any gene: 10. As DNA, the CDR3 is TGTGCCAGCAGCTGGGCCGGGACAGGGGATCAGGAAGCTTTCTTT. As protein: CASSWAGTGDQEAFF.

This clonotype appeared a single time. This chain connects TRBV20-1 to TRBJ2-7; weak D call: TRBD2 (6 bases). V lost 3 bases and J lost 3, with 12 bases in between. The CDR3 consists of 13 residues. Germline loops: CDR1 DFQATT, CDR2 SNEGSKA (reference sequence). Here the CDR3 reads CSASSGVDYEQYF. The CDR3 DNA is TGCAGTGCTAGTTCGGGGGTAGACTACGAGCAGTACTTC.

This clonotype was detected only a few times. V usage is TRBV7-9 and J usage is TRBJ2-5; tentative D call: TRBD2 (6 bases). CDR1 is SEHNR, CDR2 FQNEAQ, per germline (reference sequence). V was pared by 4 bases and J by 2 bases, with 14 bases between. The CDR3 length is 15 residues. As DNA, the CDR3 is TGTGCCAGCAGCTCTGCTAGCGAACTACAAGAGACCCAGTACTTC. This sequence encodes CASSSASELQETQYF.

The chain joins TRBV7-2 to TRBJ2-4; 13 bases map to TRBD2. V lost 2 bases to trimming and J lost 5 bases; unmatched junction nucleotides: 3. Germline CDR1 reads SGHTA; CDR2 reads FQGNSA. The length of the CDR3 is 16 residues. CDR3: CASSLTSGGAQNIQYF. CDR3 sequence (DNA): TGTGCCAGCAGCTTAACTAGCGGGGGGGCCCAAAACATTCAGTACTTC. The full variable domain, with the rest looked up from reference TRBV7-2 and TRBJ2-4, is GAGVSQSPSNKVTEKGKDVELRCDPISGHTALYWYRQSLGQGLEFLIYFQGNSAPDKSGLPSDRFSAERTGGSVSTLTIQRTQQEDSAVYLCASSLTSGGAQNIQYFGAGTRLSVL.

The rearrangement joins TRBV20-1 to TRBJ2-5; 8 bases align to TRBD1. The end of the DNA is better explained by TRBJ2-7, so the J call may be wrong. This CDR3 spans 15 amino acids. Germline assignment: CDR1 DFQATT and CDR2 SNEGSKA (reference sequence). CDR3 region: CSATGGGRVGYEQYF. The DNA for the CDR3 is TGCAGTGCTACAGGGGGCGGCCGAGTAGGATACGAGCAGTACTTC.

This clonotype was seen more than once but under ten times. At one of its ends the junction is not consistent with the germline gene, which may arise from a read error. This chain joins TRBV3-1 and TRBJ2-5; D gene uncertain. Germline lookup yields CDR1 LGHDT and CDR2 YNNKEL (reference sequence). The CDR3 sequence is 16 residues long. The CDR3 DNA sequence: TGTGTCAGCAGCCAAGATCTAGATATCCGCCAAGAGACCCAGTACTTC. It yields the protein CVSSQDLDIRQETQYF.

This sequence joins TRBV7-2 and TRBJ2-5, with no clear D. Per germline, CDR1 SGHTA and CDR2 FQGNSA. The V and J ends lost 6 bases and 3 bases respectively, with 8 bases between them. This CDR3 spans 12 amino acids. Here the CDR3 reads CASSSYKETQYF. DNA of the CDR3: TGTGCCAGCAGTTCGTATAAAGAGACCCAGTACTTC.

This clonotype was counted many times. The chain couples TRBV5-1 to TRBJ2-1; possibly TRBD2 for D (6 bases). V was cut by 3 bases and J by 2 bases, with 9 bases left in between. CDR1 is SGHRS, CDR2 YFSETQ, per germline. This CDR3 region has 14 residues. The CDR3 reads CASSSGDPYNEQFF. DNA of the CDR3: TGCGCCAGCAGCTCGGGAGACCCCTACAATGAGCAGTTCTTC.

This chain joins TRBV20-1 and TRBJ2-5, with 10 bases aligning to TRBD2. Germline loops: CDR1 DFQATT, CDR2 SNEGSKA (reference sequence). V gave up 8 bases and J gave up 5 bases; unmatched junction bases: 11. The CDR3 contains 14 residues. CDR3 sequence reads: CSLPGAGGHETQYF. Written as DNA, the CDR3 is TGCAGTCTCCCTGGAGCGGGGGGGCACGAGACCCAGTACTTC.

This clonotype showed up just once. The chain has TRBV7-9 and TRBJ1-5, with TRBD1 as a possible D gene (5 bases). Trimming cost V 4 bases and J 7 bases, with 14 bases left between them. Germline loops: CDR1 SEHNR, CDR2 FQNEAQ (reference sequence). CDR3 length: 14 residues. The CDR3 sequence: CASSSRGVYQPQHF. The CDR3 DNA follows: TGTGCCAGCAGCTCACGAGGGGTCTACCAGCCCCAGCATTTT.

This clonotype has a handful of counts. The chain carries TRBV20-1 and TRBJ2-1; 13 bases line up with TRBD2. Per germline, CDR1 DFQATT and CDR2 SNEGSKA (reference sequence). Trimming took 5 bases from V and 4 from J; bases not matched to a gene: 2. The CDR3 is 14 amino acids. CDR3 sequence reads: CSAGTSGVYNEQFF. Here the CDR3 DNA reads TGCAGTGCTGGGACTAGCGGGGTTTACAATGAGCAGTTCTTC.

The chain couples TRBV29-1 to TRBJ2-1; D is possibly TRBD2 (6 bases). CDR1 SQVTM and CDR2 ANQGSEA come from the germline V gene. The germline V and J ends were trimmed by 6 bases and 5 bases, with 14 bases remaining between them. The CDR3 runs to 13 residues. The CDR3 DNA is TGCAGCGTAGGCGGGGTGTTAAACAATGAGCAGTTCTTC. This encodes CSVGGVLNNEQFF.

This chain connects TRBV5-1 to TRBJ1-1; 8 bases fit TRBD1. This CDR3 spans 14 amino acids. V shed 4 bases and J 1 base; nucleotides not matched to a gene: 3. CDR1 and CDR2 from the germline V gene are SGHRS and YFSETQ. DNA of the CDR3: TGCGCCAGCAGCAGGGGACAGGAGAACACTGAAGCTTTCTTT. Protein product: CASSRGQENTEAFF. The variable domain in full, completed from reference TRBV5-1 and TRBJ1-1, reads KAGVTQTPRYLIKTRGQQVTLSCSPISGHRSVSWYQQTPGQGLQFLFEYFSETQRNKGNFPGRFSGRQFSNSRSEMNVSTLELGDSALYLCASSRGQENTEAFFGQGTRLTVV.

The chain links TRBV5-1 to TRBJ2-1; the match to TRBD2 covers 11 bases. The ends lost 4 bases at V and 0 bases at J; junction bases unmatched: 6. This CDR3 has 17 residues. Germline CDR1 reads SGHRS; CDR2 reads YFSETQ. CDR3: CASSQLAGGSSYNEQFF. The DNA of the CDR3 is TGCGCCAGCAGCCAATTAGCGGGGGGGAGCTCCTACAATGAGCAGTTCTTC.

The chain employs TRBV14 and TRBJ1-5, with unresolved D. The CDR3 spans 12 residues. Germline assignment: CDR1 SGHDN and CDR2 FVKESK. Between the trimmed V and J ends, which lost 2 bases and 4 bases, there was a span of 3 bases. CDR3 region: CASSQLNQPQHF. CDR3 coding DNA: TGTGCCAGCAGCCAACTGAATCAGCCCCAGCATTTT.

A remark on this clonotype: At one end the junction does not follow the germline gene, possibly because of a read error. This chain links TRBV19 with TRBJ1-1; no firm D call. The CDR3 covers 12 residues. The germline CDR1 and CDR2 sequences are LNHDA and SQIVND (reference sequence). CDR3 residues: CASADGYTKAFF. The CDR3, as DNA: TGTGCCAGTGCGGACGGCTACACTAAAGCTTTCTTT.

The rearrangement uses TRBV11-2 and TRBJ1-2; D is unclear. V lost 1 base, J lost 4 bases, and 13 bases lay in between. The CDR3 has 15 amino acids. Germline-derived CDR1 and CDR2 are SGHAT and FQNNGV. The CDR3 region is CASSLGSGRFYGYTF. CDR3 DNA sequence: TGTGCCAGCAGCTTAGGCAGTGGCAGGTTCTATGGCTACACCTTC.

A remark on this clonotype: One junction end does not reproduce the germline sequence, and a read error may be involved. The chain employs TRBV7-2 and TRBJ2-7; D perhaps matches TRBD2 (6 bases). The CDR3 covers 15 residues. Germline assignment: CDR1 SGHTA and CDR2 FQGNSA. The CDR3 protein is CASNLAAGPSCEQYF. The CDR3 DNA is TGTGCCAGCAACTTAGCGGCAGGACCTTCCTGCGAGCAGTACTTC.

This clonotype has just a few counts. The genes are TRBV6-4 and TRBJ2-3, with a tentative D call TRBD1 (5 bases). CDR3 size: 14 residues. In germline, CDR1 is MRHNA, CDR2 SNTAGT. The V end lost 4 bases, the J end lost 7 bases, and 15 bases lay between the germline ends. The CDR3 nucleotides are TGTGCCAGCAGTGCGGTAGGGGTCGGTAATACGCAGTATTTT. Amino acid sequence: CASSAVGVGNTQYF.

V gene TRBV29-1 combines with J gene TRBJ2-3, with TRBD2 matching over 8 bases. V lost 3 bases, J lost 3 bases, and 8 bases stayed unmatched. Per germline, CDR1 SQVTM and CDR2 ANQGSEA. The CDR3 runs 15 residues. The CDR3 here is CSVEGLGIGTDTQYF. As DNA, the CDR3 is TGCAGCGTTGAGGGACTAGGGATTGGTACAGATACGCAGTATTTT.

A few counts support this clonotype. This chain connects TRBV3-1 to TRBJ2-4, with 8 bases aligning to TRBD2. Gene TRBJ2-7 matches the end of the DNA better, so the J call may be wrong. Germline V gene data show CDR1 as LGHDT and CDR2 as YNNKEL (reference sequence). The CDR3 extends over 16 amino acids. The CDR3 nucleotides read TGTGCCAGCAGCCCAGAAAGTCGGCGGGGGGTTTACGAGCAGTACTTC. This codes for CASSPESRRGVYEQYF.

The chain joins TRBV24-1 to TRBJ2-1; tentatively, D is TRBD2 (6 bases). Germline CDR1 KGHDR, CDR2 SFDVKD. V was pared by 0 bases and J by 11 bases, with 16 bases between. This CDR3 is built from 15 residues. The DNA of the CDR3 is TGTGCCACCAGTGATTTGCGGAGGGAGGCGGGGAAGCAGTTCTTC. Amino acids: CATSDLRREAGKQFF.

The V and J genes are TRBV7-2 and TRBJ2-3; D gene uncertain. Germline V gives CDR1 SGHTA, CDR2 FQGNSA. The V end lost 4 bases, the J end lost 2 bases, and 16 bases lay between the germline ends. There are 16 residues in the CDR3. CDR3 sequence (DNA): TGTGCCAGCAGCTCGCAAAGACTGGCAAACACAGATACGCAGTATTTT. Encoded protein: CASSSQRLANTDTQYF.

V usage is TRBV12-3 or TRBV12-4 and J usage is TRBJ2-7, with D possibly being TRBD1 or TRBD2 (6 bases each). This CDR3 contains 16 residues. With 1 base removed from V and 0 bases from J, the gap between germline ends came to 13 bases. In nucleotides, the CDR3 is TGTGCCAGCAGTTTAGGGGGGGCAGGGGCCTCCTACGAGCAGTACTTC. Translated: CASSLGGAGASYEQYF.

The V and J genes are TRBV10-3 and TRBJ1-2, with 10 bases fitting TRBD1. Trimming removed 7 bases from V and 4 bases from J; junction bases left unmatched: 6. Germline loops: CDR1 ENHRY, CDR2 SYGVKD. This CDR3 contains 14 residues. The CDR3 sequence: CAINRQGAGYGYTF. CDR3 in DNA: TGTGCCATCAACAGACAGGGGGCCGGCTATGGCTACACCTTC.

This sequence joins TRBV18 and TRBJ1-2; 9 bases line up with TRBD1. Germline lookup yields CDR1 KGHSH and CDR2 LQKENI. The junction had 10 bases not matched to a gene; V was cut back by 3 bases and J by 5 bases. The CDR3 has 16 amino acids. The CDR3 loop reads CASSPYRDREEYGYTF. The CDR3 DNA reads as TGTGCCAGCTCACCGTACCGGGACAGGGAGGAGTATGGCTACACCTTC.

This clonotype was seen a few times. This sequence joins TRBV5-4 and TRBJ2-7; possible D gene TRBD2, 6 bases. This CDR3 comprises 13 residues. Looked up from germline, CDR1 is SGHNT and CDR2 is YYREEE (reference sequence). Trimming pared 4 bases from V and 5 bases from J, leaving 13 bases between. In DNA, the CDR3 is TGTGCCAGCAGCCCGGGACTGGCCGACGAGCAGTACTTC. This translates into CASSPGLADEQYF. The full variable domain, its missing parts supplied by reference TRBV5-4 and TRBJ2-7, is ETGVTQSPTHLIKTRGQQVTLRCSSQSGHNTVSWYQQALGQGPQFIFQYYREEENGRGNFPPRFSGLQFPNYSSELNVNALELDDSALYLCASSPGLADEQYFGPGTRLTVT.

Concerning this clonotype: Germline is not matched at one junction end, which may reflect a read error. DNA for the CDR3: TGCGTCAGCAGCCTTGGACAGGCGGCTCTCTACGGGCAGTACTTC. As protein: CVSSLGQAALYGQYF. This chain connects TRBV4-3 to TRBJ2-5; the match to TRBD1 covers 7 bases. The CDR3 runs 15 residues. Looked up from germline, CDR1 is LGHNA and CDR2 is YSLEER.

This clonotype was detected only a few times. The V and J genes are TRBV29-1 and TRBJ2-7; perhaps TRBD1 as D (5 bases). V was trimmed by 4 bases and J by 2 bases, leaving 9 bases between them. CDR3 length: 12 amino acids. CDR1 SQVTM and CDR2 ANQGSEA come from the germline V gene. The DNA for the CDR3 is TGCAGCGTTGTGGGGCTGACCTACGAGCAGTACTTC. This sequence encodes CSVVGLTYEQYF.

In its sample, this clonotype was seen many times. V usage is TRBV4-2 and J usage is TRBJ2-7; the D gene is possibly TRBD2 (7 bases). With 0 bases removed from V and 2 bases from J, the gap between germline ends came to 11 bases. Germline loops: CDR1 LGHNA, CDR2 YNFKEQ. The CDR3 is 15 amino acids. For the CDR3, the DNA is TGTGCCAGCAGCCAAGATTCGGGGGGCACCTACGAGCAGTACTTC. Encoded protein: CASSQDSGGTYEQYF.

CDR3: CASGSDRDSQPQHF. In DNA, the CDR3 is TGTGCCAGCGGATCCGACAGGGATTCCCAGCCCCAGCATTTT. The chain uses TRBV6-5 and TRBJ1-5, with 7 nucleotides matching TRBD1. The CDR3 consists of 14 residues. Germline V CDR1 and CDR2: MNHEY, SVGAGI. J gave up 7 bases and V 8 bases, and 11 bases lay outside the gene matches.